The present entry profiles one TCR beta chain with its context. Its specificity is unknown. One end of the junction fails to match germline, which may point to a read error. The sample comes from a study of cytomegalovirus exposure and HLA in healthy donors. Study observations and caveats: The classifier was said to identify cytomegalovirus status with high specificity and sensitivity.

Sequenced by immunoSEQ multiplex PCR; TCRdb stores in-frame clones only, minus some. In the table there are 150,000 to 200,000 clones, around four fifths of which are singletons. The CDR3 has 17 residues. Germline V gene lookup returns CDR1 SSHAT and CDR2 FNYEAQ (reference sequence). This chain joins TRBV7-7 and TRBJ2-2; TRBD1 aligns across 8 bases. The clonotype was recovered from a young man in good health and CMV-seropositive. The sequencing input was PBMCs. The CDR3 sequence is CASSLNIDRGNTGELFF. CDR3 sequence (DNA): TGTGCTAGCAGCCTCAATATAGACAGGGGGAACACCGGGGAGCTGTTTTTT.